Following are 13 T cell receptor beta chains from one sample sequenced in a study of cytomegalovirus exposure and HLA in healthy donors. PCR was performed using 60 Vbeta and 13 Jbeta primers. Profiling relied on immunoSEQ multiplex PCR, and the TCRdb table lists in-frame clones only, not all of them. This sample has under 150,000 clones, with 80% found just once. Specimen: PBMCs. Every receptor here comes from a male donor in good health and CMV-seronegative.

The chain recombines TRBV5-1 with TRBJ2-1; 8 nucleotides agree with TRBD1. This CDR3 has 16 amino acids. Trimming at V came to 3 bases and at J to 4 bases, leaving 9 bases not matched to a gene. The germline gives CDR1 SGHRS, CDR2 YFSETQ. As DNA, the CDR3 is TGCGCCAGCAGCTCATCGAGACAGGGGCTTTACAATGAGCAGTTCTTC. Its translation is CASSSSRQGLYNEQFF.

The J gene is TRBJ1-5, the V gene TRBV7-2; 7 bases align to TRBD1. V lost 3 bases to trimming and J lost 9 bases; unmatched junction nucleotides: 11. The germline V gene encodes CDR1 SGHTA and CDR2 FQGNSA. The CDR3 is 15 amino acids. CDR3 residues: CASSLSGQAGRPQHF. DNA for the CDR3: TGTGCCAGCAGCTTGTCCGGACAGGCGGGTCGGCCCCAGCATTTT.

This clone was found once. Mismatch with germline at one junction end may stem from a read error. Here the CDR3 DNA reads TGTTCCAGCAGCTTAGTGAGCGGCACTGAAGCTTTCTTT. It translates to CSSSLVSGTEAFF. The chain uses TRBV7-9 and TRBJ1-1; D is unresolved. Germline CDR1 and CDR2: SEHNR and FQNEAQ (reference sequence). The CDR3 is 13 residues long.

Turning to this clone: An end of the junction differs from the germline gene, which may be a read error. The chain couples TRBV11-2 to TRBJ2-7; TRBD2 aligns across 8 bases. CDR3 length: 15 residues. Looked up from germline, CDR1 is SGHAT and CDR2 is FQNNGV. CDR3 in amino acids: CASSLGSSGSSRSDF. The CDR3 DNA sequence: TGTGCCAGCAGCTTAGGGTCCAGCGGGAGCTCTCGTAGTGACTTC. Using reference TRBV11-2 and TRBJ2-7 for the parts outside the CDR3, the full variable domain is EAGVAQSPRYKIIEKRQSVAFWCNPISGHATLYWYQQILGQGPKLLIQFQNNGVVDDSQLPKDRFSAERLKGVDSTLKIQPAKLEDSAVYLCASSLGSSGSSRSDFGPGTRLTVT.

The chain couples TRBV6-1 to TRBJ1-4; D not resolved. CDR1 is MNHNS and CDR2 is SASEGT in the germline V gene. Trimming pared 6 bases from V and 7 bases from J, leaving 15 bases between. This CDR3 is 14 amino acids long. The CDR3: CASRVGGNLEKLFF. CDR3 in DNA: TGTGCCAGCAGAGTAGGCGGGAACCTTGAAAAACTGTTTTTT.

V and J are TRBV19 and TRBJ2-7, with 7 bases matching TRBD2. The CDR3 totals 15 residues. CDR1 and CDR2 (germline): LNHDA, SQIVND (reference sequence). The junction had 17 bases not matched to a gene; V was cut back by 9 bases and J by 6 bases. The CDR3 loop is CARFSSQRGVREQYF. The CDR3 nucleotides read TGTGCCAGATTCTCGAGCCAGCGGGGTGTACGCGAGCAGTACTTC. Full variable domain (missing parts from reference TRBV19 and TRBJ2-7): DGGITQSPKYLFRKEGQNVTLSCEQNLNHDAMYWYRQDPGQGLRLIYYSQIVNDFQKGDIAEGYSVSREKKESFPLTVTSAQKNPTAFYLCARFSSQRGVREQYFGPGTRLTVT.

CDR3 nucleotide sequence: TGTGCCAGCAGACTAGACACGGGGAGGCCTGAAGCTTTCTTT. Translating it yields CASRLDTGRPEAFF. V is TRBV7-9 and J is TRBJ1-1, with D uncertain. The V end was cut by 6 bases, the J end by 6 bases, with 17 bases between. CDR3 size: 14 residues. Looked up from germline, CDR1 is SEHNR and CDR2 is FQNEAQ (reference sequence).

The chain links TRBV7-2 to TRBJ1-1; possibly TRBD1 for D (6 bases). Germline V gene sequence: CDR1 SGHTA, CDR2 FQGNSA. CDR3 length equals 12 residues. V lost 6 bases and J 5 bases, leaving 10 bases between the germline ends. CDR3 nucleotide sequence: TGTGCCAGCAGACCCCAGGGGACTGAAGCTTTCTTT. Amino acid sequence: CASRPQGTEAFF.

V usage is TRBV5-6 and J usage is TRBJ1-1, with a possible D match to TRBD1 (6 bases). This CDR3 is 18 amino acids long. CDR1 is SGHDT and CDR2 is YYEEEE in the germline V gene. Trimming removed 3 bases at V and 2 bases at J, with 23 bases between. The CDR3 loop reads CASSSDSSKATHNTEAFF. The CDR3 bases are TGTGCCAGCAGCTCGGACAGCTCCAAGGCCACCCATAACACTGAAGCTTTCTTT.

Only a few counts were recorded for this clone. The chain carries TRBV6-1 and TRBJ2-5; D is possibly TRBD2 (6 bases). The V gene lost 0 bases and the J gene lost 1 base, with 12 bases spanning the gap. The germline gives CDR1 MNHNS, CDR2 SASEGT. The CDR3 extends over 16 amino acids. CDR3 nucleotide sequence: TGTGCCAGCAGTGAAGCCGGTAGCGGAATCCAAGAGACCCAGTACTTC. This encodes CASSEAGSGIQETQYF.

CDR3 sequence: CASSSQGLDAGTQYF. As DNA, the CDR3 is TGTGCCAGCAGCTCACAGGGGCTGGACGCAGGGACCCAGTACTTC. This chain connects TRBV5-5 to TRBJ2-5; 7 positions agree with TRBD1. V was pared by 3 bases and J by 7 bases, with 12 bases of the junction left unmatched. The CDR3 length is 15 residues. Germline CDR1 reads SGHKS; CDR2 reads YYEKEE (reference sequence).

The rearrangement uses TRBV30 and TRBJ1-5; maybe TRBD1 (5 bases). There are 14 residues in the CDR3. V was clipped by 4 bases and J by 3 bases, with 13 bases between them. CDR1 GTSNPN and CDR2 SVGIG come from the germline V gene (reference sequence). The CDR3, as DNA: TGTGCCTGGATACAAAAGGGGTTCAATCAGCCCCAGCATTTT. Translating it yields CAWIQKGFNQPQHF.

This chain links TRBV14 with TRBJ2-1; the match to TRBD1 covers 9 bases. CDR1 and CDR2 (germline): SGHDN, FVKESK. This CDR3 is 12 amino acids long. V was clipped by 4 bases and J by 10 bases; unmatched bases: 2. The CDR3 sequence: CASSRDRVEQFF. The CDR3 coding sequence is TGTGCCAGCAGCCGGGACAGGGTGGAGCAGTTCTTC.